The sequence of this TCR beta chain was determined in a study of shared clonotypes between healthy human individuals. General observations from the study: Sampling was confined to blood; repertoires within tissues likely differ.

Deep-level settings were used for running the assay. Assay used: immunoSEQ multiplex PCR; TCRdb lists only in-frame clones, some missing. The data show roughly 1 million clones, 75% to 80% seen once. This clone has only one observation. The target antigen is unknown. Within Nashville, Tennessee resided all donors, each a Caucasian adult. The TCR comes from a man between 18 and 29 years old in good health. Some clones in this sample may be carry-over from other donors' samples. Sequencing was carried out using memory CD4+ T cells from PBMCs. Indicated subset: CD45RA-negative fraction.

The CDR3 DNA reads TGTGCCAGCAGTGAAATCTACTTTCCAGCAGATACGCAGTATTTT. This codes for CASSEIYFPADTQYF. This chain connects TRBV6-1 to TRBJ2-3; D ambiguous. V gave up 2 bases and J gave up 4 bases, with 13 bases separating them. Germline V gives CDR1 MNHNS, CDR2 SASEGT. The CDR3 runs 15 residues.